The source of this T cell receptor (beta chain) is a study of blood T cell repertoires in COVID-19. Study at large: The United States, Italy and Spain supplied acute and convalescent COVID-19 samples. PBMCs, B-cell-depleted T cells, or T cells provided the cDNA or gDNA that made up the material.

Original data processing: Estimation of nucleated cell counts was performed using reference gene primer amplification. Sequencing was performed with immunoSEQ multiplex PCR; in TCRdb, only in-frame clones are kept and a portion is missing. V, J and clone size are taken as reported in that table, and D and trimming were inferred from the DNA itself. The profile shows roughly 54,000 clones, around 84% of them singletons. Per germline, CDR1 LGHDT and CDR2 YNNKEL (reference sequence). The V gene lost 1 base and the J gene lost 2 bases, with 8 bases spanning the gap. The CDR3 contains 14 residues. This receptor was identified in a man aged 50-59 years with acute or convalescent COVID-19. Sequencing was done on a sample of peripheral blood. The chain recombines TRBV3-1 (or the pseudogene TRBV3-2) with TRBJ1-2; D gene uncertain. CDR3 in amino acids: CASSQVSGNYGYTF. CDR3 DNA sequence: TGTGCCAGCAGCCAAGTATCCGGGAACTATGGCTACACCTTC.